The 28 T cell receptor beta chains below all came from one sample that was sequenced in a study of CD4+ T cells in melanoma. Some clones are missing from TCRdb's copy, which holds only in-frame ones; the method was immunoSEQ multiplex PCR. Of roughly 120,000 clones listed, roughly 90% were seen once; the top ten hold 2.5% to 3.5%. Sequencing was done on a sample of peripheral blood. The receptors here all came from a human donor with melanoma.

This chain links TRBV2 with TRBJ2-3; TRBD1 aligns across 10 bases. Germline CDR1 and CDR2: SNHLY and FYNNEI. V dropped 4 bases and J dropped 1; count of bases not matched to a gene: 11. The CDR3 length is 18 residues. Written as DNA, the CDR3 is TGTGCCAGCAGTGTCTCCGGGACAGGGGTTTTCGGCACAGATACGCAGTATTTT. This gives the protein CASSVSGTGVFGTDTQYF.

This rearrangement joins TRBV28 to TRBJ2-2, with 8 positions matching TRBD1. Trimming at V came to 3 bases and at J to 5 bases, leaving 5 bases not matched to a gene. The CDR3 sequence is 15 residues long. The germline V gene encodes CDR1 MDHEN and CDR2 SYDVKM. CDR3 sequence reads: CASSFQGAMTGELFF. Written as DNA, the CDR3 is TGTGCCAGCAGTTTTCAGGGGGCTATGACCGGGGAGCTGTTTTTT.

V and J are TRBV5-1 and TRBJ2-3; unclear D gene. The ends were cut back, 2 bases at V and 3 bases at J, with 10 bases in the middle. The CDR3 runs to 14 residues. CDR1 is SGHRS and CDR2 is YFSETQ in the germline V gene. CDR3 loop: CASSFDLFTDTQYF. The CDR3 DNA follows: TGCGCCAGCAGCTTCGACTTGTTTACAGATACGCAGTATTTT.

The table lists this clone with a count of one. The chain is built from TRBV4-1 and TRBJ2-7, with D uncertain. V lost 0 bases, J lost 6 bases, and 9 bases lay in between. This CDR3 is built from 13 residues. Germline assignment: CDR1 MGHRA and CDR2 YSYEKL. CDR3 in DNA: TGCGCCAGCAGCCAAGATCGCCCGGGCGAGCAGTACTTC. Translated, it gives CASSQDRPGEQYF.

This rearrangement joins TRBV5-6 to TRBJ1-2; the match to TRBD1 covers 9 bases. Germline CDR1 reads SGHDT; CDR2 reads YYEEEE. Trimming took 5 bases from V and 5 from J; bases not matched to a gene: 4. This CDR3 is built from 13 residues. The DNA for the CDR3 is TGTGCCAGCAGGTGGGACAGGGATTATGGCTACACCTTC. It codes for CASRWDRDYGYTF.

This chain connects TRBV4-3 to TRBJ2-2; TRBD1 might be the D (6 bases). The CDR3 has 15 residues. Germline values: CDR1 LGHNA, CDR2 YSLEER. The V end was cut by 4 bases, the J end by 7 bases, with 16 bases between. CDR3 amino acids: CASSPHREGGGELFF. The CDR3, as DNA: TGCGCCAGCAGCCCTCACAGGGAAGGCGGCGGGGAGCTGTTTTTT.

V gene TRBV7-2 combines with J gene TRBJ2-2; the D is unclear. Germline V lookup: CDR1 SGHTA, CDR2 FQGNSA. The CDR3 contains 14 residues. V was pared by 5 bases and J by 4 bases, with 11 bases between. DNA of the CDR3: TGTGCCAGCAGCCGTTCCAAGGCCACCGGGGAGCTGTTTTTT. Amino acid sequence: CASSRSKATGELFF.

The J gene is TRBJ2-1, the V gene TRBV30, with 14 bases that match TRBD2. This CDR3 contains 21 residues. J lost 9 bases, V lost 3 bases, and 25 bases had no gene match. The germline V gene encodes CDR1 GTSNPN and CDR2 SVGIG (reference sequence). The CDR3 loop reads CAWRISIPGLAGAGTRSEQFF. CDR3 sequence (DNA): TGTGCCTGGAGGATCTCTATCCCGGGACTAGCGGGAGCAGGAACGAGGAGTGAGCAGTTCTTC. Filled out from reference TRBV30 and TRBJ2-1, the complete variable domain reads SQTIHQWPATLVQPVGSPLSLECTVEGTSNPNLYWYRQAAGRGLQLLFYSVGIGQISSEVPQNLSASRPQDRQFILSSKKLLLSDSGFYLCAWRISIPGLAGAGTRSEQFFGPGTRLTVL.

This clone was seen only once. V and J are TRBV19 and TRBJ2-1, with 8 positions matching TRBD1. CDR3 length: 14 amino acids. The V segment lost 8 bases and the J segment 4 bases; nucleotides outside the gene matches: 7. The germline V gene has CDR1 LNHDA and CDR2 SQIVND (reference sequence). The CDR3 region has the DNA TGTGCCAGTCGGGACAGGTCCTTTTACAATGAGCAGTTCTTC. It is translated as CASRDRSFYNEQFF.

The chain combines TRBV19 with TRBJ2-7; TRBD1 matches 9 bases. CDR3 length: 15 amino acids. Germline assignment: CDR1 LNHDA and CDR2 SQIVND (reference sequence). After removal of 2 bases from V and 7 bases from J, the junction contained 9 bases not matched to a gene. The CDR3 reads CASSIRRDRAGEQYF. DNA of the CDR3: TGTGCCAGTAGTATACGGCGGGACAGGGCGGGGGAGCAGTACTTC. The full variable domain, in which reference TRBV19 and TRBJ2-7 provide the parts outside the CDR3, is DGGITQSPKYLFRKEGQNVTLSCEQNLNHDAMYWYRQDPGQGLRLIYYSQIVNDFQKGDIAEGYSVSREKKESFPLTVTSAQKNPTAFYLCASSIRRDRAGEQYFGPGTRLTVT.

The chain recombines TRBV4-3 with TRBJ2-7; perhaps D is TRBD1 or TRBD2 (5 bases each). The CDR3 is 14 residues long. Germline-derived CDR1 and CDR2 are LGHNA and YSLEER. Trimming cost V 0 bases and J 6 bases, with 12 bases left between them. The CDR3 sequence is CASSQDWGRGEQYF. The CDR3 region has the DNA TGCGCCAGCAGCCAAGATTGGGGCCGGGGCGAGCAGTACTTC.

The rearrangement joins TRBV5-6 to TRBJ1-5; no reliable D call. The V gene's germline CDR1 is SGHDT and CDR2 YYEEEE. CDR3 length equals 16 residues. V was cut by 4 bases and J by 0 bases, with 14 bases left in between. The CDR3 here is CASSPGFGYSNQPQHF. In DNA form, the CDR3 reads TGTGCCAGCAGCCCGGGGTTTGGTTATAGCAATCAGCCCCAGCATTTT.

V and J are TRBV5-4 and TRBJ2-1, with D tentatively TRBD2 (5 bases). The CDR3 consists of 17 residues. The germline V and J ends were trimmed by 4 bases and 4 bases, with 21 bases remaining between them. The germline gives CDR1 SGHNT, CDR2 YYREEE (reference sequence). CDR3 in amino acids: CASSPTRGTIFYNEQFF. CDR3 bases: TGTGCCAGCAGCCCCACCCGGGGAACAATCTTTTACAATGAGCAGTTCTTC.

The chain employs TRBV9 and TRBJ2-1; D perhaps matches TRBD2 (5 bases). The germline V and J ends were trimmed by 6 bases and 4 bases, with 17 bases remaining between them. The CDR3 runs to 15 residues. CDR1 is SGDLS, CDR2 YYNGEE, per germline. CDR3 nucleotide sequence: TGTGCCAGCAACGCCGGGATAAATGTGTACAATGAGCAGTTCTTC. It encodes CASNAGINVYNEQFF.

The chain employs TRBV19 and TRBJ1-4; no clear D. Trimming removed 3 bases from V and 7 bases from J, with 6 bases in between. Germline-derived CDR1 and CDR2 are LNHDA and SQIVND (reference sequence). The CDR3 contains 12 residues. For the CDR3, the DNA is TGTGCCAGTAGTATTATGGGTGAAAAACTGTTTTTT. It yields the protein CASSIMGEKLFF.

The chain recombines TRBV7-9 with TRBJ2-2; TRBD1 aligns across 7 bases. This CDR3 spans 16 amino acids. The junction had 13 bases not matched to a gene; V was cut back by 5 bases and J by 7 bases. The germline gives CDR1 SEHNR, CDR2 FQNEAQ (reference sequence). For the CDR3, the DNA is TGTGCCAGCAGCGCAAAAGCGACAGGGTTCAACGGGGAGCTGTTTTTT. It yields the protein CASSAKATGFNGELFF.

The chain carries TRBV29-1 and TRBJ2-2, with D unclear. CDR3 length: 12 amino acids. Germline V gene lookup returns CDR1 SQVTM and CDR2 ANQGSEA. Trimming cost V 7 bases and J 7 bases, with 13 bases left between them. The CDR3 protein is CSAPDWDGELFF. Written as DNA, the CDR3 is TGCAGCGCCCCCGACTGGGACGGGGAGCTGTTTTTT.

The rearrangement links TRBV18 to TRBJ1-6; possible D gene TRBD1, 5 bases. Germline loops: CDR1 KGHSH, CDR2 LQKENI. The CDR3 has 14 amino acids. V lost 3 bases and J 8 bases, leaving 11 bases between the germline ends. CDR3 sequence (DNA): TGTGCCAGCTCACCGGGGACGGGGCATTCACCCCTCCACTTT. Translated, it gives CASSPGTGHSPLHF.

The rearrangement links TRBV5-1 to TRBJ2-7; TRBD2 aligns across 8 bases. In germline, CDR1 is SGHRS, CDR2 YFSETQ. V was pared by 4 bases and J by 7 bases, with 13 bases of the junction left unmatched. The CDR3 is made up of 15 amino acids. In nucleotides, the CDR3 is TGCGCCAGCAGCCAAACAAACCGTCGGGGGGGAGAGCAGTACTTC. Translated: CASSQTNRRGGEQYF. Supplemented by reference TRBV5-1 and TRBJ2-7, the full variable domain reads KAGVTQTPRYLIKTRGQQVTLSCSPISGHRSVSWYQQTPGQGLQFLFEYFSETQRNKGNFPGRFSGRQFSNSRSEMNVSTLELGDSALYLCASSQTNRRGGEQYFGPGTRLTVT.

This sequence joins TRBV19 and TRBJ2-1; possible D gene TRBD2, 6 bases. The CDR3 is made up of 15 amino acids. Trimming removed 3 bases at V and 0 bases at J, with 9 bases between. Germline-derived CDR1 and CDR2 are LNHDA and SQIVND (reference sequence). CDR3: CASSISGRSYNEQFF. Written as DNA, the CDR3 is TGTGCCAGTAGTATTAGCGGACGCTCCTACAATGAGCAGTTCTTC.

The chain uses TRBV5-4 and TRBJ2-5; 8 bases line up with TRBD2. There are 17 residues in the CDR3. CDR1 is SGHNT and CDR2 is YYREEE in the germline V gene (reference sequence). The ends lost 4 bases at V and 2 bases at J; junction bases unmatched: 13. The CDR3 DNA is TGTGCCAGCAGCGACGGACTAGCTATTCACTCGCAAGAGACCCAGTACTTC. This translates into CASSDGLAIHSQETQYF.

The DNA for the CDR3 is TGTGCCTGGAGTGTGCTGGCGTACGAGCAGTACTTC. Amino acids: CAWSVLAYEQYF. The chain links TRBV30 to TRBJ2-7, with D unresolved. Per germline, CDR1 GTSNPN and CDR2 SVGIG (reference sequence). Between the trimmed V and J ends, which lost 0 bases and 4 bases, there was a span of 7 bases. The CDR3 has 12 amino acids.

This CDR3 reads CASSQGSQGKNIQYF. The CDR3 DNA reads as TGTGCCAGCAGCCAGGGCTCCCAGGGCAAAAACATTCAGTACTTC. The chain uses TRBV7-2 and TRBJ2-4; D possibly corresponds to TRBD1 (5 bases). V was shortened by 5 bases and J by 3 bases, with 14 bases between the two germline ends. This CDR3 comprises 15 residues. Germline CDR1 reads SGHTA; CDR2 reads FQGNSA.

This sequence joins TRBV7-3 and TRBJ1-4; 8 bases align to TRBD1. CDR1 and CDR2 from the germline V gene are SGHTA and FQGTGA. Trimming removed 5 bases from V and 5 bases from J; junction bases left unmatched: 7. The CDR3 is 15 amino acids. CDR3 protein: CASSDLQGVNEKLFF. The CDR3 DNA follows: TGTGCCAGCAGCGACCTACAGGGGGTAAATGAAAAACTGTTTTTT.

Only one count was recorded for this clone. This chain joins TRBV7-9 and TRBJ2-2; D not resolved. Trimming removed 9 bases from V and 2 bases from J, with 13 bases in between. The CDR3 loop spans 14 amino acids. Germline CDR1 SEHNR, CDR2 FQNEAQ (reference sequence). CDR3 nucleotide sequence: TGTGCCAGTAGGCTGGGGAAAAACACCGGGGAGCTGTTTTTT. Its translation: CASRLGKNTGELFF.

This clone was counted once. This chain links TRBV2 with TRBJ2-7; 7 positions agree with TRBD2. The J segment lost 1 base and the V segment lost 6 bases, leaving 6 bases of the junction unmatched. CDR1 SNHLY and CDR2 FYNNEI come from the germline V gene. The CDR3 has 14 residues. The DNA of the CDR3 is TGTGCCAGCAGATGGGGAGGGCTATCCTACGAGCAGTACTTC. It encodes CASRWGGLSYEQYF. Full variable domain (outside the CDR3, taken from reference TRBV2 and TRBJ2-7): EPEVTQTPSHQVTQMGQEVILRCVPISNHLYFYWYRQILGQKVEFLVSFYNNEISEKSEIFDDQFSVERPDGSNFTLKIRSTKLEDSAMYFCASRWGGLSYEQYFGPGTRLTVT.

This chain joins TRBV9 and TRBJ1-2, with D hard to call. The V and J ends lost 7 bases and 8 bases respectively, with 15 bases between them. CDR3 length: 12 amino acids. Germline V lookup: CDR1 SGDLS, CDR2 YYNGEE. In nucleotides, the CDR3 is TGTGCCAGCTTTCAATTGGGTTACGGCTACACCTTC. This translates into CASFQLGYGYTF.

This clone was counted once. The genes are TRBV7-2 and TRBJ1-2; TRBD1 agrees at 8 bases. V trimming: 1 base; J trimming: 0 bases; junction bases outside the gene matches: 4. Germline V CDR1 and CDR2: SGHTA, FQGNSA. The CDR3 loop spans 16 amino acids. CDR3 in amino acids: CASSLDRGIANYGYTF. The CDR3 coding sequence is TGTGCCAGCAGCTTAGACAGGGGGATTGCTAACTATGGCTACACCTTC. The complete variable domain, with remaining parts taken from reference TRBV7-2 and TRBJ1-2, reads GAGVSQSPSNKVTEKGKDVELRCDPISGHTALYWYRQSLGQGLEFLIYFQGNSAPDKSGLPSDRFSAERTGGSVSTLTIQRTQQEDSAVYLCASSLDRGIANYGYTFGSGTRLTVV.